This T cell receptor beta chain is drawn from a study of cytomegalovirus exposure and HLA in healthy donors. Study overall: Across a few hundred genotyped donors, over 70% landed in the Caucasian-associated ancestry cluster.

V lost 4 bases and J lost 0; bases outside the gene matches: 3. From germline, CDR1 is SGHRS and CDR2 YFSETQ. The CDR3 spans 15 residues. Study-level points and caveats: In a later analysis, TCR beta V- and J-gene trimming was associated with a missense DCLRE1C variant. In an earlier analysis, in 540 or so donors, most V segments appeared productive either ~87% or ~30% of the time.

Primers included in the PCR were 60 Vbeta and 13 Jbeta primers. The method was immunoSEQ multiplex PCR; TCRdb's version includes in-frame clones alone and lacks a portion of them. The profile covers about 140,000 clones, with roughly three quarters appearing a single time and around 3.6% taken by the ten largest. Turning to this clone: Its antigen is unknown.

At collection, donors were nominally healthy, but unrecorded immune exposures were probable. The TCR comes from a man younger than 35 in good health and CMV-seronegative. Sequenced: PBMCs. The chain combines TRBV5-1 with TRBJ1-2; 10 bases align to TRBD1. The CDR3 coding sequence is TGCGCCAGCAGCCCCGGACAGGGGGCTAACTATGGCTACACCTTC. Protein product: CASSPGQGANYGYTF.